This T cell receptor beta chain derives from a study of blood T cell repertoires in COVID-19. For the study at large: Samples came from the United States, Italy and Spain, spanning acute and convalescent COVID-19. Sources were T cells, B-cell-depleted T cells, or PBMCs; the material itself was cDNA or gDNA.

CDR3 size: 16 residues. CDR1 and CDR2 from the germline V gene are SGHKS and YYEKEE (reference sequence). Trimming left V 0 bases short and J 0 bases short, with 11 bases between. Methods used by the authors: The assay estimated nucleated cells by amplifying reference gene primers. The data were produced by immunoSEQ multiplex PCR, yet TCRdb's version contains in-frame clones alone and is incomplete. D and trimming come from the DNA, and the V and J calls and clone size come from that table. The sample includes about 160,000 clones, approximately 84% of them seen just once. Sequencing was performed on peripheral blood. The chain recombines TRBV5-5 with TRBJ2-3; tentative D call: TRBD2 (6 bases). The TCR originated in a woman of 80 years or more with acute or convalescent COVID-19. CDR3 sequence: CASSLGAGTSTDTQYF. The CDR3 DNA is TGTGCCAGCAGCTTGGGGGCGGGAACTAGCACAGATACGCAGTATTTT.